This T cell receptor beta chain was documented in a study of T-cell memory formation after mild COVID-19 (dated by TCRdb to the early 2020s). About the study as a whole: TCR sequence clusters from the two donors were found to be largely donor specific. Longitudinal TCRalpha and TCRbeta repertoire sequencing tracked T-cell clones expanding and contracting after mild COVID-19 in a couple of donors. Two young, previously healthy adult volunteers made up the cohort, one male and one female.

CDR1 SGHTA and CDR2 FQGNSA were looked up in the germline V gene. Trimming takes 6 bases from V and 6 bases from J, and the germline ends sit 15 bases apart. There are 13 amino acids in the CDR3, from cysteine to valine inclusive. Solely the CDR3 DNA is kept, with 39 bases framed from the first base. The full study reports these points: From day 15 to 85, contracting clones showed balanced CD4/CD8 phenotypes, whereas a second wave of clones that expanded from day 15 to 37 leaned towards CD4+. The study included only a couple of mild cases, and larger cohorts that include severe cases with pre-infection samples were judged to be necessary. Contracting CD4+ clones were found mainly in CM and EM memory subsets, while CD8+ clones were enriched in EMRA. Some responding clones were detected in pre-infection memory, suggesting pre-existing cross-reactive memory T cells joined the SARS-CoV-2 response. SARS-CoV-2 specificity of the second-wave clones peaking on day 37 was not confirmed.

Reads for this sample came from an Illumina NovaSeq 6000. TCRalpha and TCRbeta cDNA libraries were built by 5'RACE with constant-segment primers, adding sample barcodes and unique molecular identifiers. RNA was extracted from every sample with Trizol reagent. Library amplification was performed in two PCR steps, and a second sample barcode and Illumina TruSeq adapters were introduced in the second step. Libraries were sequenced on an Illumina NovaSeq with 2 x 150 bp paired-end reads. In the paper's pipeline: Demultiplexing of reads and collapsing into UMI-guided consensus sequences were performed with migec v1.2.7. Using mixcr v2.1.11, UMI consensuses were aligned to TRA and TRB V and J templates and then assembled into clonotypes. Expanded or contracted clonotypes were those called significant by both edgeR and NoisET, with noise models trained on biological replicates. For edgeR calls, the cutoffs were a false discovery rate-adjusted p below 0.01 and a log2 fold-change threshold of 1. PCA with hierarchical clustering of max-normalized trajectories of the 1000 most abundant clonotypes was used as exploratory dynamics analysis. Each responding clone was given a CD4 or CD8 phenotype based on the CD4+ and CD8+ repertoires, which had been sequenced separately. TCRdb handled the public reads itself, with Q25 trimming in fastp and clone calling in MiXCR, and kept productive beta chains. Entries are consolidated by CDR3 protein sequence, retaining the most common genes and DNA. TCRdb, rather than the study authors, made the V and J calls. This sample lists about 340,000 distinct CDR3 sequences; 15% to 20% were detected once. Together, the top ten hold around 22% of the sample.

This clonotype has at least ten counts. Its cognate antigen has yet to be identified. Nothing much larger sits one base from this clone, and base qualities are not available. Ficoll-Paque density gradient centrifugation was used to isolate PBMCs. This receptor chain uses TRBV7-2 and TRBJ2-7; the D gene is unclear. The material sequenced was PBMCs or a T cell subset sorted from them (not recorded which). The sequence was obtained from a man aged 18 to 30 who had mild COVID-19 (a few samples of this study predate the infection). The sample titles of this study are shuffled in the database, so cell type and time point are left out; the donor was told from shared clones. The sequenced DNA: TGTGCCAGCAGTGAAGGCCCCCTTTCCGAGCAGTACGTC. It specifies CASSEGPLSEQYV.